This T cell receptor beta chain was retrieved from a study of beta chain features in type 1 diabetes. Findings and limits, study-wide: PCR might pick shorter templates more often, in the same way for patients and controls. cDNA-based sequencing might over-represent cells highly expressing TCR.

Worth noting for this clone: Antigen specificity is unknown.

J gave up 8 bases and V 1 base, and 7 bases lay outside the gene matches. The germline gives CDR1 SGHVS, CDR2 FNYEAQ. The CDR3 sequence is 16 residues long. A sort by CD45RO/CCR7/CD25/CD127/CD95/CD27 yielded CD4+ naive, central memory, regulatory and stem cell-like memory cells. The whole isolated RNA underwent reverse transcription, so sequencing captured expressed TCRB transcripts. There were around 3.5 million reads on average in the naive, central memory and regulatory T cell samples. Here immunoSEQ multiplex PCR was the method, and the copy in TCRdb shows in-frame clones only, minus some. The table records hundreds of thousands of clones, 7.5% to 10% of them present only once.

The material sequenced was naive CD4+ T cells from blood. This rearrangement joins TRBV7-6 to TRBJ1-6, with 8 bases matching TRBD1. The receptor comes from a woman aged 18-35 years in good health. Here the CDR3 reads CASSLGTGLSDSPLHF. In nucleotides, the CDR3 is TGTGCCAGCAGCTTAGGGACAGGGCTTTCGGATTCACCCCTCCACTTT.